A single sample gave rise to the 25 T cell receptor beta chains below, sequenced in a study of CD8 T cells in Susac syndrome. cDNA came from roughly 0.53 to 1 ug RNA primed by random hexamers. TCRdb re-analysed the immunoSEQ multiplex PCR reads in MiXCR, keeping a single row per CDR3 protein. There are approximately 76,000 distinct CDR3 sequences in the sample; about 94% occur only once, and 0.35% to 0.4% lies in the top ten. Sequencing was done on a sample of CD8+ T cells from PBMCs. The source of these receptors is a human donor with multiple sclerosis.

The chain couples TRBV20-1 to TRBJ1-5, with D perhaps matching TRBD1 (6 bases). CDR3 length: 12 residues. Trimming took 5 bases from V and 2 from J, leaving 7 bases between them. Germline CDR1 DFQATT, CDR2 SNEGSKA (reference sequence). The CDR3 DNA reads TGCAGTGCTTGGACAGGCAATCAGCCCCAGCATTTT. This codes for CSAWTGNQPQHF.

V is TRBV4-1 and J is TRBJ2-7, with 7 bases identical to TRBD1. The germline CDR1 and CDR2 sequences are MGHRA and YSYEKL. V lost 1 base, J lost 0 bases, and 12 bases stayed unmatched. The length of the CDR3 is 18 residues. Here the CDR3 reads CASSQAKGTVSNSYEQYF. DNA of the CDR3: TGCGCCAGCAGCCAAGCGAAGGGGACAGTTTCAAACTCCTACGAGCAGTACTTC.

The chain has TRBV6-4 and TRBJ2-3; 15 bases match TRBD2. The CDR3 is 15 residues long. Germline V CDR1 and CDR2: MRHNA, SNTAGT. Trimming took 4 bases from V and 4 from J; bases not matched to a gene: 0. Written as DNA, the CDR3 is TGTGCCAGCAGTGGGACTAGCGGGGGGGCAGATACGCAGTATTTT. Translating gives CASSGTSGGADTQYF.

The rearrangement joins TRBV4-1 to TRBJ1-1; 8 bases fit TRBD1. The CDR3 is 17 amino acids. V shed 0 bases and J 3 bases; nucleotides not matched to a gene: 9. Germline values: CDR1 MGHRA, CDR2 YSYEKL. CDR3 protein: CASSQDGRTGTDTEAFF. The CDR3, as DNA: TGCGCCAGCAGCCAAGACGGCCGGACAGGGACAGACACTGAAGCTTTCTTT.

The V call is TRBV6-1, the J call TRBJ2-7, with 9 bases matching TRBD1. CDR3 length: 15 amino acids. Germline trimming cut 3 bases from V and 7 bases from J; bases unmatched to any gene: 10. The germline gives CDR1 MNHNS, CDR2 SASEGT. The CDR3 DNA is TGTGCCAGCAGTGACGGTTGGGACAGGGTAGAAGAGCAGTACTTC. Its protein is CASSDGWDRVEEQYF.

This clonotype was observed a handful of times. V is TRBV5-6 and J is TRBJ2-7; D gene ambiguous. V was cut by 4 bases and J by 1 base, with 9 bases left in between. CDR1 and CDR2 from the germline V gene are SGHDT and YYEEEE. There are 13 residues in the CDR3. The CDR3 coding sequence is TGTGCCAGCAGCCCCGGGCCTTCCTACGAGCAGTACTTC. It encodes CASSPGPSYEQYF.

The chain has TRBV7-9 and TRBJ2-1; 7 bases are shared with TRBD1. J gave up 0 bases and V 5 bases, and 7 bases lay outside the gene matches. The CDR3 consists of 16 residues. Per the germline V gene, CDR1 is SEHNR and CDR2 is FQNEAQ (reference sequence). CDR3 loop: CASSPRGQSSYNEQFF. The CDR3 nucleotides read TGTGCCAGCAGCCCGAGGGGACAGAGCTCCTACAATGAGCAGTTCTTC. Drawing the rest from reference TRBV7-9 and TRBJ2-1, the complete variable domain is DTGVSQNPRHKITKRGQNVTFRCDPISEHNRLYWYRQTLGQGPEFLTYFQNEAQLEKSRLLSDRFSAERPKGSFSTLEIQRTEQGDSAMYLCASSPRGQSSYNEQFFGPGTRLTVL.

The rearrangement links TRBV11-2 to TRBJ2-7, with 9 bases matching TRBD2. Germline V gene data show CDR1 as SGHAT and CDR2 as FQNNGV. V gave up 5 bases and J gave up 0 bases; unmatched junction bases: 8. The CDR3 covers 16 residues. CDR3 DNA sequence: TGTGCCAGCAGCCCCTTGACTAGCGGAAGCTCCTACGAGCAGTACTTC. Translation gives CASSPLTSGSSYEQYF.

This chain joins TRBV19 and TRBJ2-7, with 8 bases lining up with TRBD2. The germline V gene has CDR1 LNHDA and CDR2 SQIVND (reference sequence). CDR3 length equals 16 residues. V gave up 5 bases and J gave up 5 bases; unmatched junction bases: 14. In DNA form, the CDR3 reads TGTGCCAGTAGTCTCCTCGGGGTAGCGGGAATCCACGAGCAGTACTTC. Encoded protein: CASSLLGVAGIHEQYF.

In DNA form, the CDR3 reads TGTGCCAGCAGCCCCCAGGGTCAGGGGCCTAACACCGGGGAGCTGTTTTTT. It yields the protein CASSPQGQGPNTGELFF. V is TRBV12-3 or TRBV12-4 and J is TRBJ2-2; possibly TRBD1 for D (6 bases). The CDR3 spans 17 residues. The germline V and J ends were trimmed by 6 bases and 2 bases, with 19 bases remaining between them.

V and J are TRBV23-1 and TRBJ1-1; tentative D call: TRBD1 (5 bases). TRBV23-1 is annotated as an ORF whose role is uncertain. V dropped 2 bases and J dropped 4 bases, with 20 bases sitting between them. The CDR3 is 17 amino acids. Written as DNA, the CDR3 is TGCGCCAGCAGTCAAAATCGGGACGTTGGAGGGTTCACTGAAGCTTTCTTT. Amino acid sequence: CASSQNRDVGGFTEAFF.

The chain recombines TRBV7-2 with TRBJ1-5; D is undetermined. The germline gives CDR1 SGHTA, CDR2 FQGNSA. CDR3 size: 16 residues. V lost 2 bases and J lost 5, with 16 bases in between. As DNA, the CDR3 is TGTGCCAGCAGCTTAAAAGTAACGGGTGAGCATCAGCCCCAGCATTTT. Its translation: CASSLKVTGEHQPQHF.

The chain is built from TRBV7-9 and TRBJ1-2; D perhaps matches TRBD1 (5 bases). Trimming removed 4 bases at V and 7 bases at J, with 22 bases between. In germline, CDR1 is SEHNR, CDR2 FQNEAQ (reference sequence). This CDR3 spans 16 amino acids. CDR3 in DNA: TGTGCCAGCAGCTCCCTCAAGGTGGGCAGGGAGAGTGGCTACACCTTC. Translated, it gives CASSSLKVGRESGYTF.

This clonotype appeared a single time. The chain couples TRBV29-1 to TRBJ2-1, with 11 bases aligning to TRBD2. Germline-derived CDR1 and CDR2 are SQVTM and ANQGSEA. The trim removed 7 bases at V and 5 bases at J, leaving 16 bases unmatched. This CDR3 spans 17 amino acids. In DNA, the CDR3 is TGCAGCGCCCTAGGGCTAGCGGGAGGATCGAAAGACAATGAGCAGTTCTTC. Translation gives CSALGLAGGSKDNEQFF.

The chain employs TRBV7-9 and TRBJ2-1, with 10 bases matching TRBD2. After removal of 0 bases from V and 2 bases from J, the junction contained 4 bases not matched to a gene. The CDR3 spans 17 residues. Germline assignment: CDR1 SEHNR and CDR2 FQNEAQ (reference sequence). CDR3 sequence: CASSLASAGGPYNEQFF. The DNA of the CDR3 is TGTGCCAGCAGCTTAGCTTCAGCGGGGGGGCCCTACAATGAGCAGTTCTTC.

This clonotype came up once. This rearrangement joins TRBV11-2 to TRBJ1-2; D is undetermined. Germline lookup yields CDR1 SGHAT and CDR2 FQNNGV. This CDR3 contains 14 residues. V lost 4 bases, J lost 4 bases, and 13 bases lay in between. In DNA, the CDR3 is TGTGCCAGCAGCTCACAGACGATTGCCTATGGCTACACCTTC. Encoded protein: CASSSQTIAYGYTF.

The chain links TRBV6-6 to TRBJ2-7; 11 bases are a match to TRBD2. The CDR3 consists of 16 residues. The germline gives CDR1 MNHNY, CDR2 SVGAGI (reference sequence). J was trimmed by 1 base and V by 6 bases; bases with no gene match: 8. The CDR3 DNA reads TGTGCCAGCAGATGGGAGACTAGCGGGATTTCCTACGAGCAGTACTTC. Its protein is CASRWETSGISYEQYF.

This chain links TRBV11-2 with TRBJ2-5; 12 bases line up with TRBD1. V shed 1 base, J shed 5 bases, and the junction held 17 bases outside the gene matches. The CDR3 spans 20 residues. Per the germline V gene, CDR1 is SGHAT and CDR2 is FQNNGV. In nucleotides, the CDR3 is TGTGCCAGCAGCTTAGGAGGGGGACCGGGACAGGGGGCATACCCTGAGACCCAGTACTTC. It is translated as CASSLGGGPGQGAYPETQYF.

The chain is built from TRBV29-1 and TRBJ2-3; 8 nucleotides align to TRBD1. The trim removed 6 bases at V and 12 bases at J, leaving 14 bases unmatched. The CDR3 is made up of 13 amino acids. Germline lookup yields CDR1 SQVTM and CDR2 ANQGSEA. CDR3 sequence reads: CSVAATGATLQYF. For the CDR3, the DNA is TGCAGCGTAGCTGCGACAGGGGCGACTCTCCAGTATTTT.

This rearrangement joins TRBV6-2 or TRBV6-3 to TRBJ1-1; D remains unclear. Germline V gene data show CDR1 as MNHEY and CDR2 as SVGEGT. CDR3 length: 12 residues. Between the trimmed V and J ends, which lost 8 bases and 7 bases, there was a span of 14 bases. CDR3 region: CASGSSIDEAFF. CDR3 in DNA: TGTGCCAGCGGATCTTCGATTGATGAAGCTTTCTTT.

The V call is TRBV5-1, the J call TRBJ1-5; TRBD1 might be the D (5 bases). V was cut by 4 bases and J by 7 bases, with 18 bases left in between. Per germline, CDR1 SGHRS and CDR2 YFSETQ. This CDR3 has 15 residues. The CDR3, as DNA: TGCGCCAGCAGCGTACGACAGTGGTTGGGGCAGCCCCAGCATTTT. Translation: CASSVRQWLGQPQHF.

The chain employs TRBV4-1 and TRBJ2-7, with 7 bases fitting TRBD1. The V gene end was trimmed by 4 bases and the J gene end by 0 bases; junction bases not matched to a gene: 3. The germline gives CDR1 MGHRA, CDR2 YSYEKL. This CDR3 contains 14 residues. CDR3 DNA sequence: TGCGCCAGCAGCCTTACAGGGGCCTCCTACGAGCAGTACTTC. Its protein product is CASSLTGASYEQYF.

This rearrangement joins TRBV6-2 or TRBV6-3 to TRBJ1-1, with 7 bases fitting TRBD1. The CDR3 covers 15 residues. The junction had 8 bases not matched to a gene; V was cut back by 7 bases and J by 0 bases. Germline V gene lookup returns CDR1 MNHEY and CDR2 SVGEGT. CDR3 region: CASNGPTGLNTEAFF. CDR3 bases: TGTGCCAGCAACGGCCCGACAGGGCTGAACACTGAAGCTTTCTTT.

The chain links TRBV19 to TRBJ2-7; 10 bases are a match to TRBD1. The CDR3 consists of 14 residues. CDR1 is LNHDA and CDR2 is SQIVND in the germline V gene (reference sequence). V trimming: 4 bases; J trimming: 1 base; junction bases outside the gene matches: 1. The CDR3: CASSRDRGSYEQYF. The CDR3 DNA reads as TGTGCCAGTAGTAGGGACAGGGGTTCCTACGAGCAGTACTTC.

The CDR3 DNA is TGCAGCGTTGTGGGGGGACCGAACTACGAGCAGTACTTC. Amino acids: CSVVGGPNYEQYF. The chain recombines TRBV29-1 with TRBJ2-7, with D maybe TRBD2 (6 bases). CDR3 length: 13 amino acids. V gave up 4 bases and J gave up 3 bases, with 13 bases separating them. CDR1 is SQVTM and CDR2 is ANQGSEA in the germline V gene.